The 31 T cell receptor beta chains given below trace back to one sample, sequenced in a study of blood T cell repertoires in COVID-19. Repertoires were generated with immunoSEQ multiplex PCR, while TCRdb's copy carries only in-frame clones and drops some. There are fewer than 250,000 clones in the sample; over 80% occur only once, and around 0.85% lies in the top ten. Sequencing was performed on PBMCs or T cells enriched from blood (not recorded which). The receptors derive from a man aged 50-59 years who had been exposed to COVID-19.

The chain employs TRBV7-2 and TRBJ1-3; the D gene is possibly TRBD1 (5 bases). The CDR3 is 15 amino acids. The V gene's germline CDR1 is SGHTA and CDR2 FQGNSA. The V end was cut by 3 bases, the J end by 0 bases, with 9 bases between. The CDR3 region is CASSFSRDSGNTIYF. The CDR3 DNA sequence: TGTGCCAGCAGCTTTTCCAGGGACTCTGGAAACACCATATATTTT.

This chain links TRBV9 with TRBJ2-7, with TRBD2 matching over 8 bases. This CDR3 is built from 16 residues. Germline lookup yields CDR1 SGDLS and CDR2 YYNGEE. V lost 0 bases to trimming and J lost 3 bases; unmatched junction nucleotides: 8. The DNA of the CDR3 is TGTGCCAGCAGCGTAGCTGGGATAGCGGGGTTCTACGAGCAGTACTTC. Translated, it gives CASSVAGIAGFYEQYF.

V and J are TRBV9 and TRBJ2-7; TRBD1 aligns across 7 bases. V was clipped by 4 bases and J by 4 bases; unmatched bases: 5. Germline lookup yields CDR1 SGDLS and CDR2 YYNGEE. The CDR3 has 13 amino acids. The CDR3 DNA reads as TGTGCCAGCAGCTCAGACAGGGCTTACGAGCAGTACTTC. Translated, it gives CASSSDRAYEQYF. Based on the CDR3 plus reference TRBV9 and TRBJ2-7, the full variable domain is DSGVTQTPKHLITATGQRVTLRCSPRSGDLSVYWYQQSLDQGLQFLIQYYNGEERAKGNILERFSAQQFPDLHSELNLSSLELGDSALYFCASSSDRAYEQYFGPGTRLTVT.

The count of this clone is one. The chain's CDR3 is CASSLRGSSSYNSPLHF. For the CDR3, the DNA is TGTGCCAGCAGTTTAAGGGGCTCGAGCTCCTATAATTCACCCCTCCACTTT. The chain uses TRBV28 and TRBJ1-6; D is perhaps TRBD1 (5 bases). The CDR3 is 17 amino acids. Looked up from germline, CDR1 is MDHEN and CDR2 is SYDVKM. Trimming stripped 2 bases from V and 0 bases from J, with 11 bases between.

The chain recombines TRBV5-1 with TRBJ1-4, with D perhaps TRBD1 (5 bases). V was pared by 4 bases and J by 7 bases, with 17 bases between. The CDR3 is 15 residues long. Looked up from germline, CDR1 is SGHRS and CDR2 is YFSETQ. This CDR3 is CASSRQGRAGEKLFF. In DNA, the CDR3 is TGCGCCAGCAGCAGGCAGGGAAGGGCAGGTGAAAAACTGTTTTTT.

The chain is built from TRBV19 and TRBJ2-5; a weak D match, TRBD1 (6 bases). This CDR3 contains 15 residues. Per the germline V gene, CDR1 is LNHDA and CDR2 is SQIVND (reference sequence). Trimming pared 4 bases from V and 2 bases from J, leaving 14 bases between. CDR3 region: CASSRTQGWQETQYF. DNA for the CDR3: TGTGCCAGTAGTAGGACCCAGGGGTGGCAAGAGACCCAGTACTTC.

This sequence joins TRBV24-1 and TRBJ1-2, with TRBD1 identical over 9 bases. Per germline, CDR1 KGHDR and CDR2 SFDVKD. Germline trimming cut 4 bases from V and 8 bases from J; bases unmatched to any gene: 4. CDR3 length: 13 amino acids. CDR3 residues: CATSETGGAGYTF. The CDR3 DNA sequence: TGTGCCACCAGTGAAACAGGGGGCGCGGGCTACACCTTC.

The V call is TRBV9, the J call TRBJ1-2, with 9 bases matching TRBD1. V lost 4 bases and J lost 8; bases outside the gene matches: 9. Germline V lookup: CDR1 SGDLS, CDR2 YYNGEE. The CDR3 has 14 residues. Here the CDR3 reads CASSPSGQGGGYTF. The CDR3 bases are TGTGCCAGCAGCCCCTCGGGACAGGGAGGGGGCTACACCTTC.

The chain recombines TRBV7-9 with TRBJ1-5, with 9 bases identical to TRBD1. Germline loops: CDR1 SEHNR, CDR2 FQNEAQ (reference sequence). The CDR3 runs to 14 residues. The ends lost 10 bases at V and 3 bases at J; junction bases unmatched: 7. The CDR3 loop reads CANPDRGNNQPQHF. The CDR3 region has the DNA TGTGCCAACCCGGACAGGGGCAACAATCAGCCCCAGCATTTT. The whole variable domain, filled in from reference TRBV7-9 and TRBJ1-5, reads DTGVSQNPRHKITKRGQNVTFRCDPISEHNRLYWYRQTLGQGPEFLTYFQNEAQLEKSRLLSDRFSAERPKGSFSTLEIQRTEQGDSAMYLCANPDRGNNQPQHFGDGTRLSIL.

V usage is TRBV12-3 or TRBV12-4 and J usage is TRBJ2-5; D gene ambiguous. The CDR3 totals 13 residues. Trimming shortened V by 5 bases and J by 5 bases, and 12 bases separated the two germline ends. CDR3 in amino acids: CASSGGRAETQYF. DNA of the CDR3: TGTGCCAGCAGTGGCGGTCGTGCGGAGACCCAGTACTTC.

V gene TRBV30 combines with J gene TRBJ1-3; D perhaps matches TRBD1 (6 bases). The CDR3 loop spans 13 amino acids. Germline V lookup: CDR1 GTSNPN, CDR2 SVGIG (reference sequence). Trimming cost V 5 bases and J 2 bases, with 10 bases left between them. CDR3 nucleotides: TGTGCCTGGCAGGGGTGGCCTGGAAACACCATATATTTT. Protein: CAWQGWPGNTIYF.

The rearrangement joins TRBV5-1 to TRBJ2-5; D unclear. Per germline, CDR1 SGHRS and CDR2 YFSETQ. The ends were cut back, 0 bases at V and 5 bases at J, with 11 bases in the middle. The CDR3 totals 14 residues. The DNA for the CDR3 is TGCGCCAGCAGCTTGGGGGTGAACGGGGAGACCCAGTACTTC. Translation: CASSLGVNGETQYF. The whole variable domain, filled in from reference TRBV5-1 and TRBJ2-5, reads KAGVTQTPRYLIKTRGQQVTLSCSPISGHRSVSWYQQTPGQGLQFLFEYFSETQRNKGNFPGRFSGRQFSNSRSEMNVSTLELGDSALYLCASSLGVNGETQYFGPGTRLLVL.

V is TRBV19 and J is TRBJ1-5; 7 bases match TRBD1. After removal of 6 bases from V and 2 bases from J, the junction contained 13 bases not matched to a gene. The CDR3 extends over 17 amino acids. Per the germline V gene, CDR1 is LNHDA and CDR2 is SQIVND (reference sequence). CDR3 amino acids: CASRTPFTGDGNQPQHF. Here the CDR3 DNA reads TGTGCCAGTAGGACCCCATTCACAGGGGACGGCAATCAGCCCCAGCATTTT.

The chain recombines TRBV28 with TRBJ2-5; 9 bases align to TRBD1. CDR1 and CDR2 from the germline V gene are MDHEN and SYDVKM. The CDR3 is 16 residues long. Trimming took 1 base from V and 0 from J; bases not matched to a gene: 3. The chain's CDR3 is CASSLLGQGNQETQYF. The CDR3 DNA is TGTGCCAGCAGTTTATTGGGACAGGGAAACCAAGAGACCCAGTACTTC.

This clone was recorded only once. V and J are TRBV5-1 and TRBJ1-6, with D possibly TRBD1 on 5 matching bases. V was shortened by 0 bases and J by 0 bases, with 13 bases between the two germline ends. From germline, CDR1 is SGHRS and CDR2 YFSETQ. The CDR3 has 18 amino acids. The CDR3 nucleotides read TGCGCCAGCAGCTTGGAGGGGTATGCGAGCTCCTATAATTCACCCCTCCACTTT. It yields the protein CASSLEGYASSYNSPLHF.

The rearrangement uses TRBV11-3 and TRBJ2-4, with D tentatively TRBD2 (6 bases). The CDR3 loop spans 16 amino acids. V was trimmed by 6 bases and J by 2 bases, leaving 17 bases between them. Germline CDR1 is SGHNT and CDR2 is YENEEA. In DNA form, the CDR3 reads TGTGCCAGCAGTCGGGCGGGGACGAATACCAAAAACATTCAGTACTTC. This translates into CASSRAGTNTKNIQYF. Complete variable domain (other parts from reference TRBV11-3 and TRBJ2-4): EAGVVQSPRYKIIEKKQPVAFWCNPISGHNTLYWYLQNLGQGPELLIRYENEEAVDDSQLPKDRFSAERLKGVDSTLKIQPAELGDSAVYLCASSRAGTNTKNIQYFGAGTRLSVL.

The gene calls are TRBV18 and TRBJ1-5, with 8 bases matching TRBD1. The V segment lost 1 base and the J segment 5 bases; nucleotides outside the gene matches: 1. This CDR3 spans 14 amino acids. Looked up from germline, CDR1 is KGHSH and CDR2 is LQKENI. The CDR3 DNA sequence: TGTGCCAGCTCACCACTGGACAGGGATCAGCCCCAGCATTTT. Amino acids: CASSPLDRDQPQHF.

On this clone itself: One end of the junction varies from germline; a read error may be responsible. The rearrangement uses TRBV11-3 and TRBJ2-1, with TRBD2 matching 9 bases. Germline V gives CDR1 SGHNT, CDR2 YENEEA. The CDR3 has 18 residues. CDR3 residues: CASSLDFRLAGSYSEQFF. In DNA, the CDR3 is TGTGCCAGCAGCTTAGATTTTAGGCTAGCGGGAAGCTACAGTGAGCAGTTCTTC.

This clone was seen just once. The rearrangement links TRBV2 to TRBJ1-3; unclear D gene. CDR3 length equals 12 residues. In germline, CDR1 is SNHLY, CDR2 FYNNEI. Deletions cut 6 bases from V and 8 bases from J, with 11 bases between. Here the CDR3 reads CASRNQWYTIYF. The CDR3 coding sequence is TGTGCCAGCAGAAATCAGTGGTACACCATATATTTT.

The CDR3 coding sequence is TGTGCCAGCAGTCAGAGGGTGGGGTTAGGGTCACCCCTCCACTTT. It encodes CASSQRVGLGSPLHF. The V call is TRBV7-3, the J call TRBJ1-6; unclear D gene. CDR1 and CDR2 (germline): SGHTA, FQGTGA. The CDR3 spans 15 residues. V lost 6 bases to trimming and J lost 10 bases, with 19 bases between them.

The CDR3 spells CASSPIIGLAGNQETQYF. CDR3 coding DNA: TGTGCCAGCAGCCCGATAATTGGATTAGCGGGAAACCAAGAGACCCAGTACTTC. The chain combines TRBV4-2 with TRBJ2-5; 8 nucleotides match TRBD2. Trimming removed 4 bases from V and 0 bases from J; junction bases left unmatched: 13. The length of the CDR3 is 18 residues. CDR1 and CDR2 from the germline V gene are LGHNA and YNFKEQ.

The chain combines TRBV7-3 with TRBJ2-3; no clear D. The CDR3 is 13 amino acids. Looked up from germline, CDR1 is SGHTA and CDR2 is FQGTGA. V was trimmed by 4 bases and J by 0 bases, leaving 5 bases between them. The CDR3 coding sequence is TGTGCCAGCAGCTCCGGTAGCACAGATACGCAGTATTTT. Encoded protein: CASSSGSTDTQYF.

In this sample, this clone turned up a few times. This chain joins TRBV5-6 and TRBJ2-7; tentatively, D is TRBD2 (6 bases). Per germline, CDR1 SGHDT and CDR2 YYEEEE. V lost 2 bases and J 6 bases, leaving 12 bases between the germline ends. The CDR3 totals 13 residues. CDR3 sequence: CASSLGLFGEQYV. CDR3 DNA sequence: TGTGCCAGCAGCTTAGGACTATTCGGCGAGCAGTACGTC.

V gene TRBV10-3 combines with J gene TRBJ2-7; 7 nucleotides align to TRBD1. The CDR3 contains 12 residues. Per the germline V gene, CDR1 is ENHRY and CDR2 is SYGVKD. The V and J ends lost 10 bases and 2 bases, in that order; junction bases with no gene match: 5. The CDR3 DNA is TGTGCCACCTCCGACAGGGCCTACGAGCAGTACTTC. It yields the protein CATSDRAYEQYF.

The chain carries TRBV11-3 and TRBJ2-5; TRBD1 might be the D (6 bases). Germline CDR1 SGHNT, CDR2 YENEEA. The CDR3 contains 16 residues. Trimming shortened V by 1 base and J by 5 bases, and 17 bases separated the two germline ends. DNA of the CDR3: TGTGCCAGCAGCTTAGTAGCAGGGGCTGTGTGGGAGACCCAGTACTTC. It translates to CASSLVAGAVWETQYF.

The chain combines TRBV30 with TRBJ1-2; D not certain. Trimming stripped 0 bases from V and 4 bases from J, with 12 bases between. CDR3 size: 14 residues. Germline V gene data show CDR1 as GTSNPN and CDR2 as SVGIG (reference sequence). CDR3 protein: CAWSVRVDSYGYTF. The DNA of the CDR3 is TGTGCCTGGAGTGTACGAGTAGACTCCTATGGCTACACCTTC. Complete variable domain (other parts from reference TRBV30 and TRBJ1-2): SQTIHQWPATLVQPVGSPLSLECTVEGTSNPNLYWYRQAAGRGLQLLFYSVGIGQISSEVPQNLSASRPQDRQFILSSKKLLLSDSGFYLCAWSVRVDSYGYTFGSGTRLTVV.

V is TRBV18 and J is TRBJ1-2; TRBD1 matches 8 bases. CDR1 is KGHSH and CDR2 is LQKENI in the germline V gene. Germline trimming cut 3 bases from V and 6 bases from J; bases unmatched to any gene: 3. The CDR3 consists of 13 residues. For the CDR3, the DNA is TGTGCCAGCTCACCCTCGGGACAGGATGGCTACACCTTC. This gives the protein CASSPSGQDGYTF.

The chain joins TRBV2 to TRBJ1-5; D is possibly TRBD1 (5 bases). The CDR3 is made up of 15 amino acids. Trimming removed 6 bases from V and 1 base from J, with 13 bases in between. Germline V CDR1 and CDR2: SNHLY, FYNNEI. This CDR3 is CASRWGGMSNQPQHF. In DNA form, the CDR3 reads TGTGCCAGCAGGTGGGGGGGGATGAGCAATCAGCCCCAGCATTTT.

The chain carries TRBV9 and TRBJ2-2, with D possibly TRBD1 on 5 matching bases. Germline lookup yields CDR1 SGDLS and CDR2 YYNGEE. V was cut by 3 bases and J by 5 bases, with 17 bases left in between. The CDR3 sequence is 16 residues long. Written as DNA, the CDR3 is TGTGCCAGCAGCGCCCAGGGTCTCGGAGTGACCGGGGAGCTGTTTTTT. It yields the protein CASSAQGLGVTGELFF.

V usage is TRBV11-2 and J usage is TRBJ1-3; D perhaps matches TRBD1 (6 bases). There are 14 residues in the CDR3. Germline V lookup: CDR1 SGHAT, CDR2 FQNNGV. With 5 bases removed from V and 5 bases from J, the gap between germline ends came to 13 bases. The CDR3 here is CASSQYRDRNTIYF. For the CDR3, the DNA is TGTGCCAGCAGCCAATACAGGGACAGAAACACCATATATTTT.

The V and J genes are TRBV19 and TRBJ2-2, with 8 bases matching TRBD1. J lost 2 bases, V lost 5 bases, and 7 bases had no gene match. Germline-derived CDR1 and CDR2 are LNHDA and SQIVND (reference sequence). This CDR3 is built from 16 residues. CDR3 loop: CASSFPGTGNTGELFF. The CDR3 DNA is TGTGCCAGTAGTTTTCCCGGGACAGGTAACACCGGGGAGCTGTTTTTT. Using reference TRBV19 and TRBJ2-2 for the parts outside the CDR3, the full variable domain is DGGITQSPKYLFRKEGQNVTLSCEQNLNHDAMYWYRQDPGQGLRLIYYSQIVNDFQKGDIAEGYSVSREKKESFPLTVTSAQKNPTAFYLCASSFPGTGNTGELFFGEGSRLTVL.